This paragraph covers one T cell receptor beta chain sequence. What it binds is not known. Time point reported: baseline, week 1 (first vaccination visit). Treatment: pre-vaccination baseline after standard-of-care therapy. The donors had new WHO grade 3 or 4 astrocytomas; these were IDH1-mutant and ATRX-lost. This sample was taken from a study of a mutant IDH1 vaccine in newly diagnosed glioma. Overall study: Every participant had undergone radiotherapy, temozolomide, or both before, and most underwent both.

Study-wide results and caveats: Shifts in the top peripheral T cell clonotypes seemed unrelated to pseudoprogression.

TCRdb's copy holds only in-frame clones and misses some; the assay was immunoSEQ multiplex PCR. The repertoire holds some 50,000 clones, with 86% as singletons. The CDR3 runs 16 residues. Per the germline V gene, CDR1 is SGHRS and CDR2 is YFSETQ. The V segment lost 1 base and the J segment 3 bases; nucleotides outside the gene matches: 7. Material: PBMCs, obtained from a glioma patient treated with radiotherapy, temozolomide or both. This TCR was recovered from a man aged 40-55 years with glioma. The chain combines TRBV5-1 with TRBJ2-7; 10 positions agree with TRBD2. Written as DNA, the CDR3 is TGCGCCAGCAGCTTGCTAGCGGGAGACCCGTTCTACGAGCAGTACTTC. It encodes CASSLLAGDPFYEQYF.